This passage covers 13 T cell receptor beta chains from one sample sequenced in a study of shared clonotypes between healthy human individuals. The naive CD8 fraction comprised CD45RO-negative cells positively selected for CCR7 and excluded terminally differentiated effector memory CD45RA+ cells. Assay: immunoSEQ multiplex PCR; the TCRdb copy retains only in-frame clones and omits some. Among about 580,000 clones listed, roughly 98% were seen once. The sequencing input was naive CD8+ T cells sorted from blood. These receptors came from a man aged 25-40 years in good health.

The chain links TRBV5-1 to TRBJ1-3; no firm D call. From germline, CDR1 is SGHRS and CDR2 YFSETQ. Deletions cut 0 bases from V and 3 bases from J, with 13 bases between. The CDR3 contains 16 residues. CDR3 nucleotide sequence: TGCGCCAGCAGCTTGGGGTGGACTTTTAATGGAAACACCATATATTTT. Translation: CASSLGWTFNGNTIYF.

The J gene is TRBJ2-7, the V gene TRBV5-1; D is uncertain. CDR1 is SGHRS and CDR2 is YFSETQ in the germline V gene. The V end was cut by 4 bases, the J end by 4 bases, with 21 bases between. CDR3 length equals 16 residues. The CDR3 sequence is CASSPGMGITLYEQYF. The CDR3 bases are TGCGCCAGCAGCCCTGGAATGGGGATAACTTTGTACGAGCAGTACTTC.

The rearrangement links TRBV5-5 to TRBJ2-7, with D possibly being TRBD2 (7 bases). The germline gives CDR1 SGHKS, CDR2 YYEKEE (reference sequence). V gave up 3 bases and J gave up 3 bases, with 13 bases separating them. The CDR3 has 14 residues. DNA of the CDR3: TGTGCCAGCAGCTCGGCAGGGGAGGGCTACGAGCAGTACTTC. Protein sequence: CASSSAGEGYEQYF.

The chain employs TRBV29-1 and TRBJ1-2, with D unclear. Looked up from germline, CDR1 is SQVTM and CDR2 is ANQGSEA. There are 13 residues in the CDR3. Trimming stripped 0 bases from V and 5 bases from J, with 10 bases between. CDR3 DNA: TGCAGCGTTGAAGATGAGGGAGATTATGGCTACACCTTC. Protein sequence: CSVEDEGDYGYTF. The variable domain in full, completed from reference TRBV29-1 and TRBJ1-2, reads SAVISQKPSRDICQRGTSLTIQCQVDSQVTMMFWYRQQPGQSLTLIATANQGSEATYESGFVIDKFPISRPNLTFSTLTVSNMSPEDSSIYLCSVEDEGDYGYTFGSGTRLTVV.

The chain has TRBV15 and TRBJ1-2; TRBD1 agrees at 11 bases. The V gene's germline CDR1 is LNHNV and CDR2 YYDKDF (reference sequence). The J segment lost 4 bases and the V segment lost 4 bases, leaving 8 bases of the junction unmatched. This CDR3 region has 16 residues. The CDR3 sequence: CATSKRSGTGGYGYTF. Here the CDR3 DNA reads TGTGCCACCAGCAAAAGGTCGGGGACAGGGGGCTATGGCTACACCTTC.

The genes are TRBV5-1 and TRBJ2-7; 12 nucleotides match TRBD1. CDR1 and CDR2 from the germline V gene are SGHRS and YFSETQ. The junction had 8 bases not matched to a gene; V was cut back by 3 bases and J by 4 bases. The CDR3 runs 16 residues. CDR3 protein: CASSSGQGAIGYEQYF. In DNA form, the CDR3 reads TGCGCCAGCAGCTCGGGACAGGGGGCAATCGGGTACGAGCAGTACTTC.

V is TRBV20-1 and J is TRBJ2-2; D not certain. This CDR3 is built from 11 residues. V was clipped by 6 bases and J by 9 bases, with 11 bases between them. Germline V gene data show CDR1 as DFQATT and CDR2 as SNEGSKA (reference sequence). The CDR3 here is CSATPGWELFF. The CDR3 DNA reads TGCAGTGCCACCCCCGGGTGGGAGCTGTTTTTT.

This rearrangement joins TRBV29-1 to TRBJ2-5; D is unclear. The CDR3 is made up of 11 amino acids. Trimming took 4 bases from V and 4 from J, leaving 7 bases between them. CDR1 SQVTM and CDR2 ANQGSEA come from the germline V gene. CDR3 amino acids: CSVGEGETQYF. The CDR3 DNA reads as TGCAGCGTTGGAGAAGGAGAGACCCAGTACTTC.

The rearrangement joins TRBV9 to TRBJ1-1; TRBD1 matches 8 bases. Germline V gene lookup returns CDR1 SGDLS and CDR2 YYNGEE. This CDR3 is 16 amino acids long. J lost 4 bases, V lost 5 bases, and 13 bases had no gene match. The DNA for the CDR3 is TGTGCCAGCAGATGGACAGGGACGAAGGAGAGCACTGAAGCTTTCTTT. Amino acids: CASRWTGTKESTEAFF.

This CDR3 is CATSSGPYGYTF. Written as DNA, the CDR3 is TGTGCCACCTCCTCTGGTCCCTATGGCTACACCTTC. The V call is TRBV27, the J call TRBJ1-2; D remains ambiguous. The germline V gene has CDR1 MNHEY and CDR2 SMNVEV (reference sequence). The CDR3 sequence is 12 residues long. Trimming pared 10 bases from V and 4 bases from J, leaving 13 bases between.

With respect to this clone: The germline gene is not matched at one end of the junction; a read error may be the cause. V usage is TRBV10-1 and J usage is TRBJ2-1, with 9 positions matching TRBD1. The CDR3 consists of 13 residues. CDR1 WNHNN and CDR2 SYGVQD come from the germline V gene (reference sequence). CDR3 amino acids: CASSEGQGNVQFF. The CDR3 coding sequence is TGCGCCAGCAGTGAGGGACAGGGGAATGTGCAGTTCTTC.

This clone has a handful of counts. V gene TRBV5-1 combines with J gene TRBJ1-1; no clear D gene. Trimming took 5 bases from V and 1 from J, leaving 9 bases between them. Germline values: CDR1 SGHRS, CDR2 YFSETQ. The CDR3 is made up of 13 amino acids. The DNA for the CDR3 is TGCGCCAGCAGTTCCTTGGGGAACACTGAAGCTTTCTTT. Translating it yields CASSSLGNTEAFF.

The chain couples TRBV7-9 to TRBJ2-7, with TRBD1 as a possible D gene (6 bases). Germline V gene sequence: CDR1 SEHNR, CDR2 FQNEAQ (reference sequence). V was shortened by 4 bases and J by 2 bases, with 15 bases between the two germline ends. The CDR3 consists of 15 residues. The CDR3 loop reads CASSSSGTSPYEQYF. The CDR3 region has the DNA TGTGCCAGCAGCTCATCAGGGACATCGCCCTACGAGCAGTACTTC.